The T cell receptor beta chain under discussion was sequenced for a study of blood T cell repertoires in COVID-19. Study summary: In each case, the material was cDNA or gDNA derived from T cells, B-cell-depleted T cells, or PBMCs.

The table lists this clone with a count of one. Recruitment covered roughly 22 US areas and drew participants whose ages spanned 18 to 89 years. Clinical histories supplied by participants themselves formed the basis of cohort assignment. Each recovered donor of Cohort 3 presented with two negative PCRs, clearance, or symptom resolution. Assay: immunoSEQ multiplex PCR; the TCRdb copy retains only in-frame clones and omits some. The data show around 230,000 clones, roughly 77% seen once. The origin of this receptor is a man aged 40-55 years who had recovered from COVID-19. Sample: PBMCs or T cells enriched from blood (not recorded which).

CDR3 DNA: TGTGCCAGCAGCCAGTTGGCGGGCTATGGCTACACCTTC. Translation gives CASSQLAGYGYTF. The rearrangement joins TRBV3-1 (or the pseudogene TRBV3-2) to TRBJ1-2, with D hard to call. Germline CDR1 and CDR2: LGHDT and YNNKEL (reference sequence). The CDR3 length is 13 residues. Deletions cut 3 bases from V and 4 bases from J, with 9 bases between.